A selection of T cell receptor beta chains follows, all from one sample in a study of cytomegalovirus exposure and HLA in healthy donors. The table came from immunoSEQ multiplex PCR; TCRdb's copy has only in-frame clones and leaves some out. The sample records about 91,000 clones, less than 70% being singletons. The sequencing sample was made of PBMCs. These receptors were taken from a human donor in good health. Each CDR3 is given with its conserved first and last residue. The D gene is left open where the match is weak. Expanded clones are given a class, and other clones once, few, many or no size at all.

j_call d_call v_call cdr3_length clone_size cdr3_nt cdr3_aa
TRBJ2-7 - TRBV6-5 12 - TGTGCCAGCTCACGGGTGGCCTACGAGCAGTACTTC CASSRVAYEQYF
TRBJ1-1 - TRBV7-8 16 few TGTGCCAGCAGCTTAGCGTTAGAGAGCATGAACACTGAAGCTTTCTTT CASSLALESMNTEAFF
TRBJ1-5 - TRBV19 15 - TGTGCCAGTAGTATGGGGGGGGATAGCAATCAGCCCCAGCATTTT CASSMGGDSNQPQHF
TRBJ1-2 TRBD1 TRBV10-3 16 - TGTGCCATCAGTCCTGAGGACAGGTGGAGAATTAATGGCTACACCTTC CAISPEDRWRINGYTF
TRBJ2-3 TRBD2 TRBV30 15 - TGTGCCTGGAGTCACTGGCGGGGGGATACAGATACGCAGTATTTT CAWSHWRGDTDTQYF
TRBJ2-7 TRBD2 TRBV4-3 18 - TGCGCCAGCAGCCCAGAGTTGACTAGCGGGGGGGGAGCCTACGAGCAGTACTTC CASSPELTSGGGAYEQYF
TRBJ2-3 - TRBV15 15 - TGTGCCACCAGAGGCGGTTCGGGGTCGACAGATACGCAGTATTTT CATRGGSGSTDTQYF
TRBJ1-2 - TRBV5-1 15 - TGCGCCAGCAGCCTTGATGACACCGGTATCTATGGCTACACCTTC CASSLDDTGIYGYTF
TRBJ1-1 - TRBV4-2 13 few TGTGCCAGCAGCCAGAAGAGGAACACTGAAGCTTTCTTT CASSQKRNTEAFF
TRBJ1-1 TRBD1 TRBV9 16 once TGTGCCAGCAGCGCCGACGAGACAGGGTGGTACACTGAAGCTTTCTTT CASSADETGWYTEAFF
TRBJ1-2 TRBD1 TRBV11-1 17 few TGTGCCAGCAGCCTTTCGGGGACAGGGGCGCGGATAGATGGCTACACCTTC CASSLSGTGARIDGYTF
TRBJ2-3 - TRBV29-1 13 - TGCAGCGTTGACTCAAGCCGGGCAGATACGCAGTATTTT CSVDSSRADTQYF
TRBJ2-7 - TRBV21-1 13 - TGTGCCAGCAGCTCCCGGACAGTATACGAGCAGTACTTC CASSSRTVYEQYF
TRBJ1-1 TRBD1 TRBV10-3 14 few TGTGCCATCAGGACAGGGGGCGCCGCCACTGAAGCTTTCTTT CAIRTGGAATEAFF
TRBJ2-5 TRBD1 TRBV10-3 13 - TGTGCCATCAGTACAGGGGGGCAAGAGACCCAGTACTTC CAISTGGQETQYF
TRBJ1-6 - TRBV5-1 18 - TGCGCCAGCAGCTTGACCGGGGACTTCGGGACTTATAATTCACCCCTCCACTTT CASSLTGDFGTYNSPLHF
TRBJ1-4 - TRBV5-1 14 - TGCGCCAGCAGCTTGGAAATGGGCGACCAGAAACTGTTTTTT CASSLEMGDQKLFF
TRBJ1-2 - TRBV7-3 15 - TGTGCCAGCAGCCGCGCCCCCCGACAGTCGGGCGGCTACACCTTC CASSRAPRQSGGYTF
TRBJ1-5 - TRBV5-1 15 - TGCGCCAGCAGCTCAGGGACATATAGCAATCAGCCCCAGCATTTT CASSSGTYSNQPQHF
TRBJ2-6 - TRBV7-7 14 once TGTGCTAGCACCCCAGGGGCCGGGGCCAACGTCCTGACTTTC CASTPGAGANVLTF
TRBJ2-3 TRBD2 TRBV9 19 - TGTGCCAGCAGCCCCGGGACTAGCGGGGGGGTCCTTCTCACAGATACGCAGTATTTT CASSPGTSGGVLLTDTQYF
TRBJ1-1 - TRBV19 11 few TGTGCCAGTAGTAATGAGGGTGAAGCTTTCTTT CASSNEGEAFF
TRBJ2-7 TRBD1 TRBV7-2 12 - TGTGCCAGCGGACAGGGTTCGGGTGAGCAGTACTTC CASGQGSGEQYF
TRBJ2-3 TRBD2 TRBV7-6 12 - TGTGCCAGCAGCTTTTCCGGGGGGACGCAGTATTTT CASSFSGGTQYF
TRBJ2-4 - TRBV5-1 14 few TGCGCCAGCAGCTTAGAGTTAGCCAAAAACATTCAGTACTTC CASSLELAKNIQYF
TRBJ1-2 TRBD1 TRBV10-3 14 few TGTGCCATCAGTGTCGCAGGGGGCGCGTATGGCTACACCTTC CAISVAGGAYGYTF
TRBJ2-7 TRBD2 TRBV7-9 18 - TGTGCCAGCAGCTCCCGGACTAGCGGGGGCCCGAGCTCCTACGAGCAGTACTTC CASSSRTSGGPSSYEQYF
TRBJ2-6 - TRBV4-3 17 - TGCGCCAGCAGCCAAGCCGGCAGGCACTCTGGGGCCAACGTCCTGACTTTC CASSQAGRHSGANVLTF
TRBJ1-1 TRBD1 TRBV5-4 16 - TGTGCCAGCAGCCCCCTGGGTCAGGGGGCGAACACTGAAGCTTTCTTT CASSPLGQGANTEAFF
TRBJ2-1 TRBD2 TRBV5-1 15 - TGCGCCAGCAGCTTGCAGGGAGGGTCCTACAATGAGCAGTTCTTC CASSLQGGSYNEQFF
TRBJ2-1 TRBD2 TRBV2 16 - TGTGCCAGCAGGACCGACCTAGCGGGGGCCCCTGGTGAGCAGTTCTTC CASRTDLAGAPGEQFF
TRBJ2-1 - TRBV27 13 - TGTGCCAGCAGTTTATGGGGAGGAAGAGAGCAGTTCTTC CASSLWGGREQFF
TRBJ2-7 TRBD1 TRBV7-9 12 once TGTGCCAGCGCGACAGGGTCCTACGAGCAGTACTTC CASATGSYEQYF
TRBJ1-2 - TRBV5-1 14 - TGCGCCAGCAGCTTGGAGGCAGGCACTTATGGCTACACCTTC CASSLEAGTYGYTF
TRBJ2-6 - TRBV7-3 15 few TGTGCCAGCACCTTCGGTCTCTCTGGGGCCAACGTCCTGACTTTC CASTFGLSGANVLTF
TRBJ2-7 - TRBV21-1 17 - TGTGCCAGCAGCAAAGCGCTGGGGAAAACAGGGAACTACGAGCAGTACTTC CASSKALGKTGNYEQYF
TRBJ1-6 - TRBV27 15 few TGTGCCAGCAGTTTCCGACAGGCGAGGAATTCACCCCTCCACTTT CASSFRQARNSPLHF
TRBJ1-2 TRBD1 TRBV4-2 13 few TGTGCCAGCAGCCGTGGGACAGCTAATGGCTACACCTTC CASSRGTANGYTF
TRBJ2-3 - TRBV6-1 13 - TGTGCCAGCAGTGTTCCGGGCACAGATACGCAGTATTTT CASSVPGTDTQYF
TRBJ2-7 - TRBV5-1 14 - TGCGCCAGCAGCTCTGGGCACATGGGCTACGAGCAGTACTTC CASSSGHMGYEQYF
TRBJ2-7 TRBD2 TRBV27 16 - TGTGCCAGCCGGGGACTAGCGGGGGGATGGGACTACGAGCAGTACTTC CASRGLAGGWDYEQYF
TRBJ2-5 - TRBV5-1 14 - TGCGCCAGCAGCTGGCGGGACGGACAAGAGACCCAGTACTTC CASSWRDGQETQYF
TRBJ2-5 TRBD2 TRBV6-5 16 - TGTGCCAGCAGTTACTCGTGGACTAGAATACAAGAGACCCAGTACTTC CASSYSWTRIQETQYF
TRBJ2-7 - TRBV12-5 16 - TGTGCTAGTGGTTTCGGGGGGCTCCTGAAAAACTACGAGCAGTACTTC CASGFGGLLKNYEQYF
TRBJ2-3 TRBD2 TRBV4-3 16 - TGCGCCAGCAGCCAAGCAGCGGGGCCTACCACAGATACGCAGTATTTT CASSQAAGPTTDTQYF
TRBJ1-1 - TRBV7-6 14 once TGTGCCAGCAGCTTCGGACAGCAGAACACTGAAGCTTTCTTT CASSFGQQNTEAFF
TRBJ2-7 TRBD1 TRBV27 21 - TGTGCCAGCAGTGATACCGGGACAGGGGGCTTGGAGCGGGGGGCCTCCTACGAGCAGTACTTC CASSDTGTGGLERGASYEQYF
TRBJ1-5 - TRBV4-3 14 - TGCGCCAGCAGCCAAGATGGGCGCGAACAGCCCCAGCATTTT CASSQDGREQPQHF
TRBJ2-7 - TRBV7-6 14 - TGTGCCAGCAGCTTAGGGCTAGAAACCTACGAGCAGTACTTC CASSLGLETYEQYF